Below, one T cell receptor (beta chain) is given with its context. This specimen belongs to a study of blood T cell repertoires in COVID-19. V was trimmed by 3 bases and J by 5 bases, leaving 13 bases between them. CDR1 and CDR2 (germline): LNHDA, SQIVND (reference sequence). The CDR3 loop spans 14 amino acids. Original data processing: From reference gene primer amplification, estimates of nucleated cell counts were derived. Sequenced by immunoSEQ multiplex PCR; TCRdb stores in-frame clones only, minus some. V and J calls and clone size are those listed in that table; D and trimming were worked out from the DNA. Among 300,000 to 450,000 clones listed, roughly 85% were seen once.

The receptor's source is a young woman with acute or convalescent COVID-19. The sample comprised peripheral blood. V gene TRBV19 combines with J gene TRBJ1-1; a possible D gene is TRBD1 (5 bases). CDR3 sequence: CASSIVSGGTEAFF. The CDR3 DNA reads TGTGCCAGTAGTATTGTTTCGGGGGGGACTGAAGCTTTCTTT.